The 9 T cell receptor beta chains below were found in one sample sequenced in a study of CXCR3-negative and CXCR3-positive naive CD8 T cells (dated 2019 in TCRdb). General conclusions and limits of the study: TRB CDR3s from CXCR3-positive naive cells showed higher hydrophobicity (lower Kidera factor 4), lower energy, and higher strength and volume indices than CXCR3-negative naive cells.

Instrument on record: NextSeq 550. The Human TCR Profiling Kit (MiLaboratory) was used to prepare UMI-labeled 5' RACE TRB cDNA libraries. The reads, reprocessed by TCRdb, yield one row per CDR3 protein sequence and no DNA. The sample has over 95,000 distinct CDR3 sequences on record. About 0.35% of the sample lies in the top ten. Their antigens are not known. The sequenced material came from naive CXCR3+ CD8+ T cells from blood. The intended sense of this specimen's cell subset or site label: CD45RO-CCR7+CD27+CD95- naive CD8+ T cells expressing CXCR3 (TNR3+). These receptors all come from a human donor in good health. Some clones in this sample may be carry-over from other donors' samples.

V and J are TRBV9 and TRBJ1-2; checking the TCRdb D call of TRBD1 is not possible without DNA. Germline V gene lookup returns CDR1 SGDLS and CDR2 YYNGEE. This CDR3 has 13 amino acids. CDR3 region: CASSVVSGDGYTF. The whole variable domain, filled in from reference TRBV9 and TRBJ1-2, reads DSGVTQTPKHLITATGQRVTLRCSPRSGDLSVYWYQQSLDQGLQFLIQYYNGEERAKGNILERFSAQQFPDLHSELNLSSLELGDSALYFCASSVVSGDGYTFGSGTRLTVV.

The chain is built from TRBV11-3 and TRBJ2-1; lacking DNA, the TRBD1 call made by TCRdb goes unchecked. CDR3 length: 14 amino acids. Germline-derived CDR1 and CDR2 are SGHNT and YENEEA. The CDR3 sequence: CASSPQGTYNEQFF. The full variable domain, completed using reference TRBV11-3 and TRBJ2-1, is EAGVVQSPRYKIIEKKQPVAFWCNPISGHNTLYWYLQNLGQGPELLIRYENEEAVDDSQLPKDRFSAERLKGVDSTLKIQPAELGDSAVYLCASSPQGTYNEQFFGPGTRLTVL.

V gene TRBV20-1 combines with J gene TRBJ2-7; TCRdb's D call, TRBD2, is unchecked because there is no DNA. CDR1 is DFQATT and CDR2 is SNEGSKA in the germline V gene (reference sequence). The CDR3 has 11 residues. The CDR3 here is CSAGTRYGQYF.

The V call is TRBV9, the J call TRBJ2-1. CDR3 length: 15 residues. Germline V CDR1 and CDR2: SGDLS, YYNGEE. CDR3 residues: CASSVGSGLDNEQFF.

This chain joins TRBV13 and TRBJ1-2; TCRdb's D call of TRBD1 is untestable without DNA. Germline CDR1 reads PRHDT; CDR2 reads FYEKMQ (reference sequence). CDR3 length: 15 amino acids. CDR3: CASSSPQDRVDGYTF.

CDR3 amino acids: CASVAATLNTEAFF. The chain links TRBV6-5 to TRBJ1-1. Per germline, CDR1 MNHEY and CDR2 SVGAGI. The CDR3 is 14 residues long.

The CDR3 loop is CASTRTSNSYNEQFF. The V gene is TRBV19, the J gene TRBJ2-1; TCRdb's D call of TRBD2 is untestable without DNA. Per germline, CDR1 LNHDA and CDR2 SQIVND (reference sequence). The CDR3 consists of 15 residues.

The chain uses TRBV7-9 and TRBJ2-7; the D call from TCRdb, TRBD1, cannot be confirmed without DNA. Germline-derived CDR1 and CDR2 are SEHNR and FQNEAQ (reference sequence). The CDR3 sequence is 15 residues long. The CDR3 loop is CASSSPTGLGNEQYF.

J is TRBJ2-1 and V is TRBV13. Germline values: CDR1 PRHDT, CDR2 FYEKMQ (reference sequence). The CDR3 totals 17 residues. CDR3 sequence: CASSQRPSASSYNEQFF.